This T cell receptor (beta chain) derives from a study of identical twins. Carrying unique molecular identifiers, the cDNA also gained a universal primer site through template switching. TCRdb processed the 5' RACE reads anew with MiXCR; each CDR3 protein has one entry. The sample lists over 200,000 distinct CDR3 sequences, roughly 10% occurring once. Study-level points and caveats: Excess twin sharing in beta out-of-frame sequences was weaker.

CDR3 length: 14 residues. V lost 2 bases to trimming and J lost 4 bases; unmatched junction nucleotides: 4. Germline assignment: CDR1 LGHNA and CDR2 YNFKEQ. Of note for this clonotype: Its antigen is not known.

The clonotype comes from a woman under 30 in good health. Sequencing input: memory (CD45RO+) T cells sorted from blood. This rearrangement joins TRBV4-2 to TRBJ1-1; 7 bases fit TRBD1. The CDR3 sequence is CASSQFTGATEAFF. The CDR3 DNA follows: TGTGCCAGCAGCCAATTTACAGGGGCCACTGAAGCTTTCTTT.